This T cell receptor beta chain was captured by sequencing in a study of Ad26.COV2.S vaccination and SARS-CoV-2 variants. The CDR3 consists of 14 residues. The V segment lost 7 bases and the J segment 7 bases; nucleotides outside the gene matches: 7. The germline V gene has CDR1 MNHEY and CDR2 SMNVEV (reference sequence). Method: immunoSEQ multiplex PCR; TCRdb's copy keeps in-frame clones and lacks some. The sample includes 75,000 to 100,000 clones, under 90% seen only once; the top ten take 15% to 20%. Note on this clone: Its matching antigen is unknown.

Study-wide findings and caveats: There was a possibility that the TCR breadth and depth analyses underestimated total T cell responses.

The V call is TRBV27, the J call TRBJ1-6, with 7 bases fitting TRBD1. The sequence derives from a human donor who had recovered from COVID-19. Specimen: peripheral blood, collected after recovery from COVID-19. The CDR3 loop reads CASTPGTANSPLHF. CDR3 coding DNA: TGTGCCAGCACTCCCGGGACAGCCAATTCACCCCTCCACTTT.